This T cell receptor (beta chain) was recovered during a study of OX40 agonist ivuxolimab in advanced cancers. Study-wide findings and caveats: Dose levels from 0.1 to 3.0 mg/kg saw CD4+ and CD8+ blood T cells expand clonally by week 6.

V lost 1 base and J lost 5, with 11 bases in between. The CDR3 loop spans 15 amino acids. Germline V gene lookup returns CDR1 SGHTA and CDR2 FQGNSA. Measured with immunoSEQ multiplex PCR; TCRdb has only the in-frame clones, and not every one. The table has roughly 92,000 clones, roughly 89% seen once. About this clone: Antigen unknown.

This material consisted of CD4+ or CD8+ T cells sorted from blood, taken in a trial of the OX40 agonist ivuxolimab. The sequence derives from an adult with an advanced solid tumor such as melanoma, head and neck, liver or kidney cancer. The V gene is TRBV7-2, the J gene TRBJ2-2; D possibly corresponds to TRBD2 (5 bases). The CDR3 coding sequence is TGTGCCAGCAGCTTAGAACCCCGGACTACCGGGGAGCTGTTTTTT. Translation gives CASSLEPRTTGELFF.